This is a list of T cell receptor beta chains from one sample in a study of cytomegalovirus exposure and HLA in healthy donors. Sequencing used immunoSEQ multiplex PCR; TCRdb keeps in-frame clones, though not all of them. The sample shows over 150,000 clones, about 80% of them seen only once. The sequenced sample was PBMCs. These receptors were collected from a man aged 25 to 40 in good health and CMV-seronegative. Both conserved end residues are part of each CDR3. The D gene is left open where the match is weak. Where a row states a size, it is once, few, many or the class of an expanded clone; other rows omit it.

clone size: .
CDR3 length: 16
D gene: .
J gene: TRBJ1-5
V gene: TRBV27
CDR3 DNA: TGTGCCAGCAGTAAGCGGGGTGGTAGTAGCAATCAGCCCCAGCATTTT
CDR3 protein: CASSKRGGSSNQPQHF

clone size: .
CDR3 length: 13
D gene: .
J gene: TRBJ2-2
V gene: TRBV10-2
CDR3 DNA: TGCGCCAGCAGCCCATCCGGGACCGGGGAGCTGTTTTTT
CDR3 protein: CASSPSGTGELFF

clone size: .
CDR3 length: 14
D gene: .
J gene: TRBJ1-5
V gene: TRBV27
CDR3 DNA: TGTGCCAACACCAAAGACAGAAACGGTTCGCCCCAGCATTTT
CDR3 protein: CANTKDRNGSPQHF

clone size: .
CDR3 length: 17
D gene: TRBD1
J gene: TRBJ1-5
V gene: TRBV7-8
CDR3 DNA: TGTGCCAGCAGCCCCCGGACAGGGAAAACCTTCAATCAGCCCCAGCATTTT
CDR3 protein: CASSPRTGKTFNQPQHF

clone size: .
CDR3 length: 13
D gene: .
J gene: TRBJ1-1
V gene: TRBV14
CDR3 DNA: TGTGCCAGCAGCCCGTCAGTGAACACTGAAGCTTTCTTT
CDR3 protein: CASSPSVNTEAFF

clone size: .
CDR3 length: 14
D gene: .
J gene: TRBJ1-2
V gene: TRBV27
CDR3 DNA: TGTGCCAGCAGTTATGGGGTGCGGGGCTATGGCTACACCTTC
CDR3 protein: CASSYGVRGYGYTF

clone size: once
CDR3 length: 15
D gene: TRBD2
J gene: TRBJ2-4
V gene: TRBV28
CDR3 DNA: TGTGCCACCCAACTAGCGGGAGTGGGCAGTGACATTCAGTACTTC
CDR3 protein: CATQLAGVGSDIQYF

clone size: .
CDR3 length: 14
D gene: .
J gene: TRBJ2-5
V gene: TRBV29-1
CDR3 DNA: TGCAGCGTTTTCATCCAGGGGCCCCAAGAGACCCAGTACTTC
CDR3 protein: CSVFIQGPQETQYF

clone size: .
CDR3 length: 13
D gene: .
J gene: TRBJ2-1
V gene: TRBV11-2
CDR3 DNA: TGTGCCAGCAGGTGGGGGGTGGGGAATGAGCAGTTCTTC
CDR3 protein: CASRWGVGNEQFF

clone size: .
CDR3 length: 15
D gene: TRBD2
J gene: TRBJ2-6
V gene: TRBV28
CDR3 DNA: TGTGCCAGCAGTTTGCCTCTGGGGGGGACCAACGTCCTGACTTTC
CDR3 protein: CASSLPLGGTNVLTF

clone size: once
CDR3 length: 13
D gene: .
J gene: TRBJ1-1
V gene: TRBV25-1
CDR3 DNA: TGTGCCAGCAGTGAAGCGGGAAGCACTGAAGCTTTCTTT
CDR3 protein: CASSEAGSTEAFF

clone size: .
CDR3 length: 16
D gene: .
J gene: TRBJ2-7
V gene: TRBV21-1
CDR3 DNA: TGTGCCAGCACCATAGGGGCCCAGGGTGTCTCCTACGAGCAGTACTTC
CDR3 protein: CASTIGAQGVSYEQYF

clone size: .
CDR3 length: 15
D gene: .
J gene: TRBJ2-1
V gene: TRBV28
CDR3 DNA: TGTGCCAGCAGTTTACGGGACTTCCAGTACAATGAGCAGTTCTTC
CDR3 protein: CASSLRDFQYNEQFF

clone size: .
CDR3 length: 15
D gene: TRBD1
J gene: TRBJ1-5
V gene: TRBV7-9
CDR3 DNA: TGTGCCAGCAGCCTACAGGGGGAAAGCAATCAGCCCCAGCATTTT
CDR3 protein: CASSLQGESNQPQHF

clone size: once
CDR3 length: 13
D gene: .
J gene: TRBJ1-2
V gene: TRBV9
CDR3 DNA: TGTGCCAGCAGCCTCAGCGGGGACTATGGCTACACCTTC
CDR3 protein: CASSLSGDYGYTF

clone size: once
CDR3 length: 19
D gene: .
J gene: TRBJ2-3
V gene: TRBV5-4
CDR3 DNA: TGTGCCAGCAGCCCTGCAGGGGCGCGGTTGGGTCGCCCCACAGATACGCAGTATTTT
CDR3 protein: CASSPAGARLGRPTDTQYF

clone size: .
CDR3 length: 15
D gene: TRBD1
J gene: TRBJ1-5
V gene: TRBV18
CDR3 DNA: TGTGCCAGCTCAATAGAGACAGGGGCGGGTCAGCCCCAGCATTTT
CDR3 protein: CASSIETGAGQPQHF

clone size: .
CDR3 length: 16
D gene: TRBD1
J gene: TRBJ2-7
V gene: TRBV9
CDR3 DNA: TGTGCCAGCAGCGTAGGGCCGGGACAGGGCTCCTACGAGCAGTACTTC
CDR3 protein: CASSVGPGQGSYEQYF

clone size: .
CDR3 length: 14
D gene: .
J gene: TRBJ1-5
V gene: TRBV6-5
CDR3 DNA: TGTGCCAGCAGCCCAGGACAGCATAATCAGCCCCAGCATTTT
CDR3 protein: CASSPGQHNQPQHF

clone size: .
CDR3 length: 17
D gene: .
J gene: TRBJ2-7
V gene: TRBV5-6
CDR3 DNA: TGTGCCAGCAGCTTGAGGCCTAATACAGGGAGCCCCTACGAGCAGTACTTC
CDR3 protein: CASSLRPNTGSPYEQYF

clone size: few
CDR3 length: 14
D gene: TRBD2
J gene: TRBJ2-3
V gene: TRBV5-1
CDR3 DNA: TGCGCCAGCAGCCCCCTAGCGGGGGGAGATACGCAGTATTTT
CDR3 protein: CASSPLAGGDTQYF

clone size: .
CDR3 length: 15
D gene: .
J gene: TRBJ1-2
V gene: TRBV11-2
CDR3 DNA: TGTGCCAGCAGCTTAGGAGGGGGAGGGAACTATGGCTACACCTTC
CDR3 protein: CASSLGGGGNYGYTF

clone size: .
CDR3 length: 13
D gene: .
J gene: TRBJ1-5
V gene: TRBV6-5
CDR3 DNA: TGTGCCAGCAGTTGGTCTCAGGGTCAGCCCCAGCATTTT
CDR3 protein: CASSWSQGQPQHF

clone size: .
CDR3 length: 14
D gene: .
J gene: TRBJ2-1
V gene: TRBV7-9
CDR3 DNA: TGTGCCAGCAGCGCGAGGAGGGAGCGCAATGAGCAGTTCTTC
CDR3 protein: CASSARRERNEQFF

clone size: .
CDR3 length: 14
D gene: .
J gene: TRBJ2-1
V gene: TRBV6-1
CDR3 DNA: TGTGCCAGCAGAGTGTCAGGGGGGTGGGATGAGCAGTTCTTC
CDR3 protein: CASRVSGGWDEQFF

clone size: .
CDR3 length: 14
D gene: .
J gene: TRBJ2-1
V gene: TRBV19
CDR3 DNA: TGTGCCAGCCTCGACAGATCGTGGGGCAATGAGCAGTTCTTC
CDR3 protein: CASLDRSWGNEQFF

clone size: .
CDR3 length: 16
D gene: TRBD2
J gene: TRBJ2-1
V gene: TRBV5-6
CDR3 DNA: TGTGCCAGCAGCCCGGGGGGGACTCCAGAGGACAATGAGCAGTTCTTC
CDR3 protein: CASSPGGTPEDNEQFF

clone size: .
CDR3 length: 16
D gene: .
J gene: TRBJ1-2
V gene: TRBV18
CDR3 DNA: TGTGCCAGCTCACCAAAGGGGCACAGCCTCTTCGATGGCTACACCTTC
CDR3 protein: CASSPKGHSLFDGYTF

clone size: .
CDR3 length: 14
D gene: .
J gene: TRBJ1-1
V gene: TRBV9
CDR3 DNA: TGTGCCAGCAGCGTAGCGGGTCCCGACACTGAAGCTTTCTTT
CDR3 protein: CASSVAGPDTEAFF

clone size: .
CDR3 length: 16
D gene: TRBD1
J gene: TRBJ1-3
V gene: TRBV28
CDR3 DNA: TGTGCCAGCAGTTTGAAAGCAGGGGGCCATGGAAACACCATATATTTT
CDR3 protein: CASSLKAGGHGNTIYF

clone size: .
CDR3 length: 18
D gene: TRBD2
J gene: TRBJ2-2
V gene: TRBV11-2
CDR3 DNA: TGTGCCAGCAGCTTAGTGGGGACTAGCGGGAGTTTTATCGGGGAGCTGTTTTTT
CDR3 protein: CASSLVGTSGSFIGELFF

clone size: once
CDR3 length: 17
D gene: TRBD2
J gene: TRBJ2-7
V gene: TRBV5-1
CDR3 DNA: TGCGCCAGCAGCCTTGGGCTAGCGGGAGGGAGCTCCTACGAGCAGTACTTC
CDR3 protein: CASSLGLAGGSSYEQYF

clone size: .
CDR3 length: 17
D gene: .
J gene: TRBJ1-2
V gene: TRBV4-1
CDR3 DNA: TGCGCCAGCAGCCAACATCTACTGATCCCCCAGGGGTTTGGCTACACCTTC
CDR3 protein: CASSQHLLIPQGFGYTF

clone size: few
CDR3 length: 17
D gene: .
J gene: TRBJ2-4
V gene: TRBV27
CDR3 DNA: TGTGCCAGCAGTTCAGGGGGGAGGACGGGATCCAAAAACATTCAGTACTTC
CDR3 protein: CASSSGGRTGSKNIQYF

clone size: .
CDR3 length: 19
D gene: TRBD2
J gene: TRBJ2-1
V gene: TRBV5-1
CDR3 DNA: TGCGCCAGCAGCCCCCCACCCCTAGCGGGAGGGCCTAGGTTAGATGAGCAGTTCTTC
CDR3 protein: CASSPPPLAGGPRLDEQFF

clone size: .
CDR3 length: 13
D gene: TRBD1
J gene: TRBJ1-5
V gene: TRBV7-8
CDR3 DNA: TGTGCCAGCAGCTTATACAGGGGGGGCCGACAGCATTTT
CDR3 protein: CASSLYRGGRQHF

clone size: .
CDR3 length: 15
D gene: TRBD1
J gene: TRBJ2-7
V gene: TRBV10-1
CDR3 DNA: TGCGCCAGCAGGGCCTCCGGGACAGGTAAATACGAGCAGTACTTC
CDR3 protein: CASRASGTGKYEQYF

clone size: few
CDR3 length: 14
D gene: TRBD1
J gene: TRBJ1-6
V gene: TRBV19
CDR3 DNA: TGTGCCAGTAGTATTGGGACAGGAGGATCACCCCTCCACTTT
CDR3 protein: CASSIGTGGSPLHF

clone size: .
CDR3 length: 14
D gene: TRBD1
J gene: TRBJ2-1
V gene: TRBV13
CDR3 DNA: TGTGCCAGCAGCTTTGACAGGGCAGGGAATGAGCAGTTCTTC
CDR3 protein: CASSFDRAGNEQFF

clone size: .
CDR3 length: 12
D gene: .
J gene: TRBJ1-1
V gene: TRBV6-5
CDR3 DNA: TGTGCCAGCAGTTGGGGGGGAACTGAAGCTTTCTTT
CDR3 protein: CASSWGGTEAFF

clone size: .
CDR3 length: 16
D gene: .
J gene: TRBJ2-1
V gene: TRBV30
CDR3 DNA: TGTGCCTGGAGTGTACTAGGAGGGAGTTGGGACAATGAGCAGTTCTTC
CDR3 protein: CAWSVLGGSWDNEQFF

clone size: .
CDR3 length: 13
D gene: .
J gene: TRBJ2-7
V gene: TRBV6-1
CDR3 DNA: TGTGCCAGCACTTTGACAGCCTCCTACGAGCAGTACTTC
CDR3 protein: CASTLTASYEQYF

clone size: .
CDR3 length: 18
D gene: TRBD2
J gene: TRBJ2-5
V gene: TRBV7-9
CDR3 DNA: TGTGCCAGCAGCACGGCGGCATCGGCTAGCGGGGACCTAAGGACCCAGTACTTC
CDR3 protein: CASSTAASASGDLRTQYF

clone size: .
CDR3 length: 15
D gene: TRBD1
J gene: TRBJ2-1
V gene: TRBV6-4
CDR3 DNA: TGTGCCAGCAGTCTTTCGCCGGGACAGGGCCATGAGCAGTTCTTC
CDR3 protein: CASSLSPGQGHEQFF

clone size: .
CDR3 length: 17
D gene: TRBD2
J gene: TRBJ2-3
V gene: TRBV11-2
CDR3 DNA: TGTGCCAGCAGCTTTCCCTCGAGCGGGAAAAGGACAGATACGCAGTATTTT
CDR3 protein: CASSFPSSGKRTDTQYF

clone size: .
CDR3 length: 16
D gene: TRBD1
J gene: TRBJ2-1
V gene: TRBV5-6
CDR3 DNA: TGTGCCAGCAGATTCATCCGGGACAGGGGAATCAATGAGCAGTTCTTC
CDR3 protein: CASRFIRDRGINEQFF

clone size: .
CDR3 length: 12
D gene: .
J gene: TRBJ2-7
V gene: TRBV6-5
CDR3 DNA: TGTGCCAGCAGTGGGCCTACCTACGAGCAGTACTTC
CDR3 protein: CASSGPTYEQYF

clone size: few
CDR3 length: 15
D gene: TRBD1
J gene: TRBJ2-1
V gene: TRBV6-5
CDR3 DNA: TGTGCCAGCAGTTATCCGGACAGGGGGCGATATGAGCAGTTCTTC
CDR3 protein: CASSYPDRGRYEQFF

clone size: .
CDR3 length: 13
D gene: .
J gene: TRBJ2-3
V gene: TRBV28
CDR3 DNA: TGTGCCAGCAGTTTCTTAGCCCCCTATACGCAGTATTTT
CDR3 protein: CASSFLAPYTQYF

clone size: .
CDR3 length: 16
D gene: .
J gene: TRBJ2-7
V gene: TRBV28
CDR3 DNA: TGTGCCAGCAGTCGCCCGGGGGAAAGTGGGGGTTACGAGCAGTACTTC
CDR3 protein: CASSRPGESGGYEQYF

clone size: .
CDR3 length: 15
D gene: TRBD1
J gene: TRBJ1-5
V gene: TRBV7-9
CDR3 DNA: TGTGCCAGCAGCGTTGGACAGGGATTACTTCAGCCCCAGCATTTT
CDR3 protein: CASSVGQGLLQPQHF

clone size: .
CDR3 length: 14
D gene: .
J gene: TRBJ2-1
V gene: TRBV15
CDR3 DNA: TGTGCCACCAGCAAAGGACTAAGGAACAATGAGCAGTTCTTC
CDR3 protein: CATSKGLRNNEQFF

clone size: .
CDR3 length: 13
D gene: TRBD1
J gene: TRBJ1-1
V gene: TRBV5-6
CDR3 DNA: TGTGCCAGCAGCTGGGACAGGGGGCCTGAAGCTTTCTTT
CDR3 protein: CASSWDRGPEAFF

clone size: few
CDR3 length: 14
D gene: .
J gene: TRBJ1-1
V gene: TRBV27
CDR3 DNA: TGTGCCAGCAGTCCCCATCAGGAGAACACTGAAGCTTTCTTT
CDR3 protein: CASSPHQENTEAFF

clone size: few
CDR3 length: 15
D gene: TRBD2
J gene: TRBJ2-1
V gene: TRBV7-9
CDR3 DNA: TGTTCCAGCAGCTTACAAGCGGGAGTCTACAATGAGCAGTTCTTC
CDR3 protein: CSSSLQAGVYNEQFF

clone size: .
CDR3 length: 15
D gene: .
J gene: TRBJ1-5
V gene: TRBV15
CDR3 DNA: TGTGCCACCAGCTCGAGGGGGAATAGAAATCAGCCCCAGCATTTT
CDR3 protein: CATSSRGNRNQPQHF

clone size: .
CDR3 length: 10
D gene: .
J gene: TRBJ1-1
V gene: TRBV7-9
CDR3 DNA: TGTGCCAGCGCACAAACTGAAGCTTTCTTT
CDR3 protein: CASAQTEAFF